This T cell receptor beta chain was sequenced in a study of OX40 agonist ivuxolimab in advanced cancers. The CDR3 has 13 residues. Profiling relied on immunoSEQ multiplex PCR, and the TCRdb table lists in-frame clones only, not all of them. The sample lists roughly 48,000 clones, 60% to 85% occurring once. Sequences were derived from CD4+ or CD8+ T cells sorted from blood, sampled in a trial of the OX40 agonist ivuxolimab. The chain combines TRBV21-1 with TRBJ2-7; TRBD1 was called by the table and not checked on the DNA. TRBV21-1 is reported as a pseudogene. The sequence was collected from an adult with an advanced solid tumor such as melanoma, head and neck, liver or kidney cancer. The CDR3 spells CASSSRGGTEQYF. CDR3 bases: TGTGCCAGCAGCTCCCGAGGGGGAACCGAGCAGTACTTC.